Listed below are T cell receptor beta chains from one sample, sequenced in a study. TCRdb reprocessed the RT-PCR reads with MiXCR, giving one entry per CDR3 protein. The profile shows 550,000 to 750,000 distinct CDR3 sequences, about 14% of them singletons. The sequenced sample consisted of memory CD4+ T cells from blood. The source of these receptors is a female donor in good health, serving as a healthy control. The CDR3 runs from the conserved cysteine through the conserved F or W. The order of the fields is clone size, J gene, V gene, D gene, CDR3 DNA, CDR3 protein. A D gene is named only where the DNA matches it firmly. Expanded clones are given a class, and other clones once, few, many or no size at all.

clone_size: many; j_call: TRBJ2-3; v_call: TRBV7-2; d_call: TRBD2; cdr3_nt: TGTGCCAGCAGCTTTACTAGCGTATTCACAGATACGCAGTATTTT; cdr3_aa: CASSFTSVFTDTQYF
clone_size: few; j_call: TRBJ1-4; v_call: TRBV28; d_call: TRBD1; cdr3_nt: TGTGCCAGCCAACAGGGGGCAAGGGGAGATGAAAAACTGTTTTTT; cdr3_aa: CASQQGARGDEKLFF
clone_size: many; j_call: TRBJ2-5; v_call: TRBV2; d_call: -; cdr3_nt: TGTGCCAGCAGTGCCCTGTTAGAGACCCAGTACTTC; cdr3_aa: CASSALLETQYF
clone_size: many; j_call: TRBJ2-5; v_call: TRBV6-5; d_call: TRBD2; cdr3_nt: TGTGCCAGCAGAGTAGCGGGAGTCCAAGAGACCCAGTACTTC; cdr3_aa: CASRVAGVQETQYF
clone_size: -; j_call: TRBJ1-1; v_call: TRBV11-3; d_call: TRBD1; cdr3_nt: TGTGCCAGCAGCAGCGGACAGGGGGCGGCTGAAGCTTTCTTT; cdr3_aa: CASSSGQGAAEAFF
clone_size: -; j_call: TRBJ2-1; v_call: TRBV3-1; d_call: TRBD2; cdr3_nt: TGTGCCAGCAGCCCGCCGGGACTAGCGAATGAGCAGTTCTTC; cdr3_aa: CASSPPGLANEQFF
clone_size: few; j_call: TRBJ2-1; v_call: TRBV10-1; d_call: TRBD2; cdr3_nt: TGCGCCAGCAGTGAGTATGGACTAGCGCCCTACAATGAGCAGTTCTTC; cdr3_aa: CASSEYGLAPYNEQFF
clone_size: -; j_call: TRBJ2-6; v_call: TRBV19; d_call: -; cdr3_nt: TGTGCCAGTAGTAATCAATACGCCGCCTCTGGGGCCAACGTCCTGACTTTC; cdr3_aa: CASSNQYAASGANVLTF
clone_size: -; j_call: TRBJ1-2; v_call: TRBV5-4; d_call: -; cdr3_nt: TGTGCCAGCAGCACCACAGAGGTCTATGGCTACACCTTC; cdr3_aa: CASSTTEVYGYTF
clone_size: -; j_call: TRBJ1-1; v_call: TRBV4-3; d_call: -; cdr3_nt: TGCGCCAGCAGCCAAGATGAGTCCGGGGCTTTCTTT; cdr3_aa: CASSQDESGAFF
clone_size: -; j_call: TRBJ2-1; v_call: TRBV7-3; d_call: -; cdr3_nt: TGTGCCAGCAGCTCAGGGCCGGGACTCCGCAATGAGCAGTTCTTC; cdr3_aa: CASSSGPGLRNEQFF
clone_size: many; j_call: TRBJ1-2; v_call: TRBV3-1; d_call: -; cdr3_nt: TGTGCCAGCAGCCAAGAGGCGGCAGGGACCTATGGCTACACCTTC; cdr3_aa: CASSQEAAGTYGYTF
clone_size: -; j_call: TRBJ2-2; v_call: TRBV3-1; d_call: -; cdr3_nt: TGTGCCAGCACCTTCTACGGATCCGGGGAGCTGTTTTTT; cdr3_aa: CASTFYGSGELFF
clone_size: many; j_call: TRBJ1-5; v_call: TRBV15; d_call: TRBD1; cdr3_nt: TGTGCCACCAGCCCCGGACAGGGGGATCAGCCCCAGCATTTT; cdr3_aa: CATSPGQGDQPQHF
clone_size: -; j_call: TRBJ1-6; v_call: TRBV4-2; d_call: -; cdr3_nt: TGTGCCAGCAGCCAAGACGTGGGGACGGTGACGGTCAAGTCACCCCTCCACTTT; cdr3_aa: CASSQDVGTVTVKSPLHF
clone_size: few; j_call: TRBJ1-1; v_call: TRBV4-3; d_call: -; cdr3_nt: TGCGCCAGCAGCCAAGAAAAGGGCTACACTGAAGCTTTCTTT; cdr3_aa: CASSQEKGYTEAFF
clone_size: -; j_call: TRBJ1-6; v_call: TRBV3-1; d_call: -; cdr3_nt: TGTGCCAGCAGCCAAGATTGGGCAGGGGAATCACCCCTCCACTTT; cdr3_aa: CASSQDWAGESPLHF
clone_size: -; j_call: TRBJ2-3; v_call: TRBV20-1; d_call: -; cdr3_nt: TGCAGTGCTAGAGTAGATACGCAGTATTTT; cdr3_aa: CSARVDTQYF
clone_size: few; j_call: TRBJ2-7; v_call: TRBV5-7; d_call: -; cdr3_nt: TGTGCCAGCAGCCACCGGGGAACAGGGGAGGGTTACGAGCAGTACTTC; cdr3_aa: CASSHRGTGEGYEQYF
clone_size: many; j_call: TRBJ2-5; v_call: TRBV9; d_call: -; cdr3_nt: TGTGCCAGCAGCGTAGATACAGGGTGGGAGACCCAGTACTTC; cdr3_aa: CASSVDTGWETQYF
clone_size: -; j_call: TRBJ2-7; v_call: TRBV20-1; d_call: TRBD2; cdr3_nt: TGCAGTGCTAGAGGGGTAGCGGGGGAGAAGGAGCAGTACTTC; cdr3_aa: CSARGVAGEKEQYF
clone_size: -; j_call: TRBJ2-4; v_call: TRBV28; d_call: -; cdr3_nt: TGTGCCAGCATCCGAGGGAGTGGCGGTATTCAGTACTTC; cdr3_aa: CASIRGSGGIQYF
clone_size: many; j_call: TRBJ1-1; v_call: TRBV13; d_call: -; cdr3_nt: TGTGCCAGCAGCTTAGGGGATATGAACACTGAAGCTTTCTTT; cdr3_aa: CASSLGDMNTEAFF
clone_size: -; j_call: TRBJ1-1; v_call: TRBV19; d_call: -; cdr3_nt: TGTGCCAGTGGGTTACAAGTCATGAACACTGAAGCTTTCTTT; cdr3_aa: CASGLQVMNTEAFF
clone_size: few; j_call: TRBJ2-5; v_call: TRBV3-1; d_call: -; cdr3_nt: TGTGCCAGCAGCCAAGATAAAGAGACCCAGTACTTC; cdr3_aa: CASSQDKETQYF
clone_size: few; j_call: TRBJ2-3; v_call: TRBV6-2/TRBV6-3; d_call: TRBD1; cdr3_nt: TGTGCCAGCAGGACAGGGTACTTCACAGATACGCAGTATTTT; cdr3_aa: CASRTGYFTDTQYF
clone_size: -; j_call: TRBJ1-2; v_call: TRBV27; d_call: -; cdr3_nt: TGTGCCAGCAGTTTATCAGGGTTGGAGGGCTACACCTTC; cdr3_aa: CASSLSGLEGYTF
clone_size: -; j_call: TRBJ2-7; v_call: TRBV10-3; d_call: TRBD2; cdr3_nt: TGTGCCATCAGGGAGACTAGCGGGATTTCGAACGAGCAGTACTTC; cdr3_aa: CAIRETSGISNEQYF
clone_size: -; j_call: TRBJ1-1; v_call: TRBV5-1; d_call: -; cdr3_nt: TGCGCCAGCAGCTTGGGCCCAGGGCCCACTGAAGCTTTCTTT; cdr3_aa: CASSLGPGPTEAFF
clone_size: many; j_call: TRBJ2-2; v_call: TRBV5-5; d_call: -; cdr3_nt: TGTGCCAGCAGCTTGGCCCGAATAGCGGAGAACACCGGGGAGCTGTTTTTT; cdr3_aa: CASSLARIAENTGELFF
clone_size: few; j_call: TRBJ1-2; v_call: TRBV7-2; d_call: -; cdr3_nt: TGTGCCAGCAGCTTTAATACTCTGGGGGATGGCTACACCTTC; cdr3_aa: CASSFNTLGDGYTF
clone_size: few; j_call: TRBJ2-5; v_call: TRBV27; d_call: TRBD1; cdr3_nt: TGTGCCAGCAGCTGGGGACAGGGGTCACAAGAGACCCAGTACTTC; cdr3_aa: CASSWGQGSQETQYF
clone_size: -; j_call: TRBJ2-3; v_call: TRBV12-3/TRBV12-4; d_call: TRBD1; cdr3_nt: TGTGCCAGCAGTCTCCGACAGGGTTTAGGCACAGATACGCAGTATTTT; cdr3_aa: CASSLRQGLGTDTQYF
clone_size: -; j_call: TRBJ1-5; v_call: TRBV5-5; d_call: -; cdr3_nt: TGTGCCAGCAGCTTGGATTCGGGAGATCAGCCCCAGCATTTT; cdr3_aa: CASSLDSGDQPQHF
clone_size: -; j_call: TRBJ2-3; v_call: TRBV11-1; d_call: -; cdr3_nt: TGTGCCAGCAGCCCCACGGGCGGGCCTCGGGATACGCAGTATTTT; cdr3_aa: CASSPTGGPRDTQYF
clone_size: -; j_call: TRBJ1-1; v_call: TRBV2; d_call: -; cdr3_nt: TGTGCCAGCAGTGAAAATTTGGGGACTGAAGCTTTCTTT; cdr3_aa: CASSENLGTEAFF
clone_size: -; j_call: TRBJ1-2; v_call: TRBV2; d_call: -; cdr3_nt: TGTGCCAGCAGTGAAGCAGAGACTAACTATGGCTACACCTTC; cdr3_aa: CASSEAETNYGYTF
clone_size: few; j_call: TRBJ2-3; v_call: TRBV20-1; d_call: -; cdr3_nt: TGCAGTGCTAGAGGGCGGGTCTATACGCAGTATTTT; cdr3_aa: CSARGRVYTQYF